This TCR beta chain was sequenced during a study of shared clonotypes between healthy human individuals. Whole-study context: A donor's plate count was three for CD4 naive and three for CD4 memory; CD8 naive had two and CD8 memory one.

Trimming at V came to 5 bases and at J to 4 bases, leaving 6 bases not matched to a gene. There are 14 residues in the CDR3. Looked up from germline, CDR1 is MDHEN and CDR2 is SYDVKM. Clones were read by immunoSEQ multiplex PCR, and TCRdb kept only the in-frame ones, dropping some. This sample has approximately 1,000,000 clones, with around 77% found just once. This clone was counted a single time. Its antigen remains unknown. Findings and limits, study-wide: Shared clonotypes across all four donors exceeded non-shared ones in generation probability.

The V gene is TRBV28, the J gene TRBJ1-1; the match to TRBD1 covers 8 bases. Sequencing input: memory CD4+ T cells from PBMCs. Subset defined: CD45RA-negative fraction. The TCR comes from a man aged 18-30 years in good health. Some clones in this sample may be carry-over from other donors' samples. In DNA form, the CDR3 reads TGTGCCAGCAGTCCGTACAGGGGGATCACTGAAGCTTTCTTT. It translates to CASSPYRGITEAFF.